A selection of T cell receptor beta chains follows, all from one sample in a study of cytomegalovirus exposure and HLA in healthy donors. Assay used: immunoSEQ multiplex PCR; TCRdb lists only in-frame clones, some missing. This table has over 150,000 clones, 70% to 80% appearing once. The sequenced sample was PBMCs. The receptor source for this set is a young man in good health and CMV-seropositive. Both conserved end residues are part of each CDR3. The order of the fields is J gene, V gene, clone size, D gene, CDR3 protein, CDR3 DNA. The D gene is left open where the match is weak. Rows may omit the clone size; those that give it use once, few, many or a size class.

J: TRBJ1-2
V: TRBV28
size: NA
D: TRBD1
CDR3: CASRWTGGDYGYTF
DNA: TGTGCCAGCAGATGGACAGGGGGAGACTATGGCTACACCTTC

J: TRBJ2-5
V: TRBV7-3
size: NA
D: TRBD1
CDR3: CASSSSGTGPQETQYF
DNA: TGTGCCAGCAGCTCCTCCGGGACAGGGCCTCAAGAGACCCAGTACTTC

J: TRBJ2-1
V: TRBV6-5
size: NA
D: TRBD2
CDR3: CASSGGTSGRNEQFF
DNA: TGTGCCAGCAGTGGCGGGACTAGCGGGAGGAATGAGCAGTTCTTC

J: TRBJ2-1
V: TRBV7-3
size: NA
D: NA
CDR3: CASSPPGGGTNEQFF
DNA: TGTGCCAGCAGCCCCCCAGGGGGAGGCACCAATGAGCAGTTCTTC

J: TRBJ2-5
V: TRBV19
size: NA
D: TRBD2
CDR3: CASMPSGGTLGETQYF
DNA: TGTGCCAGTATGCCTAGCGGAGGAACCCTTGGAGAGACCCAGTACTTC

J: TRBJ2-7
V: TRBV7-9
size: NA
D: TRBD2
CDR3: CASSPSGRPTYEQYF
DNA: TGTGCCAGCAGCCCAAGCGGGAGGCCGACTTACGAGCAGTACTTC

J: TRBJ2-1
V: TRBV10-3
size: NA
D: NA
CDR3: CAICFGGSYNEQFF
DNA: TGTGCCATCTGCTTCGGGGGATCCTACAATGAGCAGTTCTTC

J: TRBJ2-7
V: TRBV2
size: NA
D: TRBD2
CDR3: CASTVTAGGREQYF
DNA: TGTGCCAGCACCGTAACAGCGGGAGGGCGCGAGCAGTACTTC

J: TRBJ1-2
V: TRBV6-5
size: few
D: TRBD1
CDR3: CASSQTQGYGYTF
DNA: TGTGCCAGCAGTCAGACACAGGGGTATGGCTACACCTTC

J: TRBJ2-7
V: TRBV9
size: NA
D: NA
CDR3: CASSVDGSSYEQYF
DNA: TGTGCCAGCAGCGTAGATGGCTCTTCCTACGAGCAGTACTTC

J: TRBJ2-1
V: TRBV5-1
size: NA
D: TRBD2
CDR3: CASASSGDYNEQFF
DNA: TGCGCCAGCGCGTCTAGCGGGGACTACAATGAGCAGTTCTTC

J: TRBJ2-1
V: TRBV7-9
size: few
D: TRBD2
CDR3: CASSLISGRANEQFF
DNA: TGTGCCAGCAGCCTGATTAGCGGGAGGGCGAATGAGCAGTTCTTC

J: TRBJ2-1
V: TRBV2
size: NA
D: TRBD2
CDR3: CASTLSAGEDEQFF
DNA: TGTGCCAGCACCTTATCAGCGGGAGAAGATGAGCAGTTCTTC

J: TRBJ1-1
V: TRBV10-3
size: once
D: NA
CDR3: CAISESGKKAFF
DNA: TGTGCCATCAGTGAGTCGGGCAAAAAAGCTTTCTTT

J: TRBJ2-3
V: TRBV6-1
size: NA
D: NA
CDR3: CASAGTTDTQYF
DNA: TGTGCCAGTGCGGGGACCACAGATACGCAGTATTTT

J: TRBJ2-3
V: TRBV7-3
size: few
D: NA
CDR3: CASSSRGGDTDTQYF
DNA: TGTGCCAGCAGCTCGAGAGGGGGAGACACAGATACGCAGTATTTT

J: TRBJ1-3
V: TRBV7-9
size: NA
D: NA
CDR3: CASSPSGPNGNTIYF
DNA: TGTGCCAGCAGCCCATCGGGTCCTAATGGAAACACCATATATTTT

J: TRBJ2-1
V: TRBV2
size: NA
D: TRBD2
CDR3: CASTPSGRPYNEQFF
DNA: TGTGCCAGCACCCCTAGCGGGAGGCCCTACAATGAGCAGTTCTTC

J: TRBJ2-2
V: TRBV28
size: NA
D: NA
CDR3: CASSFIQIRNTGELFF
DNA: TGTGCCAGCAGTTTTATACAGATACGAAACACCGGGGAGCTGTTTTTT

J: TRBJ1-2
V: TRBV5-5
size: NA
D: NA
CDR3: CASSLNAGRTPYGYTF
DNA: TGTGCCAGCAGCTTGAATGCGGGACGGACACCCTATGGCTACACCTTC

J: TRBJ2-1
V: TRBV9
size: few
D: NA
CDR3: CASSTRLGEYNEQFF
DNA: TGTGCCAGCAGCACCCGGCTGGGCGAGTACAATGAGCAGTTCTTC

J: TRBJ1-5
V: TRBV10-3
size: NA
D: TRBD1
CDR3: CAISEGTANQPQHF
DNA: TGTGCCATCAGTGAGGGGACAGCCAATCAGCCCCAGCATTTT

J: TRBJ2-2
V: TRBV7-8
size: NA
D: TRBD2
CDR3: CASSTVGGMAGELFF
DNA: TGTGCCAGCAGCACCGTCGGGGGGATGGCCGGGGAGCTGTTTTTT

J: TRBJ2-1
V: TRBV21-1
size: NA
D: NA
CDR3: CASSPGTSNEQFF
DNA: TGTGCCAGCAGCCCCGGGACTAGTAATGAGCAGTTCTTC

J: TRBJ1-4
V: TRBV28
size: once
D: TRBD1
CDR3: CASSSSFRGLVNEKLFF
DNA: TGTGCCAGCAGTTCCTCCTTCAGGGGGCTGGTTAATGAAAAACTGTTTTTT

J: TRBJ2-5
V: TRBV6-1
size: NA
D: TRBD1
CDR3: CASSEWTGRGQETQYF
DNA: TGTGCCAGCAGTGAATGGACAGGACGGGGCCAAGAGACCCAGTACTTC

J: TRBJ1-4
V: TRBV9
size: NA
D: NA
CDR3: CASSGGQIEKLFF
DNA: TGTGCCAGCAGCGGAGGACAGATTGAAAAACTGTTTTTT

J: TRBJ2-3
V: TRBV5-6
size: NA
D: NA
CDR3: CASSLLNSQSDTQYF
DNA: TGTGCCAGCAGCTTGTTGAACTCTCAATCAGATACGCAGTATTTT

J: TRBJ2-7
V: TRBV11-2
size: few
D: TRBD1
CDR3: CASSLDPGDRGAYEQYF
DNA: TGTGCCAGCAGCTTAGATCCGGGGGACAGGGGGGCCTACGAGCAGTACTTC

J: TRBJ2-1
V: TRBV30
size: NA
D: NA
CDR3: CAWSEVGVSHNEQFF
DNA: TGTGCCTGGAGTGAGGTGGGAGTCTCCCACAATGAGCAGTTCTTC

J: TRBJ2-3
V: TRBV7-2
size: NA
D: TRBD2
CDR3: CASSFGGDTQYF
DNA: TGTGCCAGCAGCTTCGGGGGGGATACGCAGTATTTT

J: TRBJ1-1
V: TRBV10-3
size: NA
D: TRBD1
CDR3: CAISRQGMNTEAFF
DNA: TGTGCCATCAGCAGACAGGGCATGAACACTGAAGCTTTCTTT

J: TRBJ1-5
V: TRBV28
size: NA
D: NA
CDR3: CASSSGLTNQPQHF
DNA: TGTGCCAGCAGCTCCGGGTTGACGAATCAGCCCCAGCATTTT

J: TRBJ1-5
V: TRBV7-2
size: few
D: NA
CDR3: CASSLALNSRQPQHF
DNA: TGTGCCAGCAGCTTAGCTCTCAACAGCCGACAGCCCCAGCATTTT

J: TRBJ1-1
V: TRBV27
size: NA
D: NA
CDR3: CASSLSSEDTEAFF
DNA: TGTGCCAGCAGTTTATCGAGCGAGGACACTGAAGCTTTCTTT

J: TRBJ1-4
V: TRBV19
size: NA
D: TRBD1
CDR3: CASSNRDSNEKLFF
DNA: TGTGCCAGTAGTAACCGGGACAGTAATGAAAAACTGTTTTTT

J: TRBJ1-1
V: TRBV25-1
size: NA
D: NA
CDR3: CASSDWNTEAFF
DNA: TGTGCCAGCAGTGACTGGAACACTGAAGCTTTCTTT